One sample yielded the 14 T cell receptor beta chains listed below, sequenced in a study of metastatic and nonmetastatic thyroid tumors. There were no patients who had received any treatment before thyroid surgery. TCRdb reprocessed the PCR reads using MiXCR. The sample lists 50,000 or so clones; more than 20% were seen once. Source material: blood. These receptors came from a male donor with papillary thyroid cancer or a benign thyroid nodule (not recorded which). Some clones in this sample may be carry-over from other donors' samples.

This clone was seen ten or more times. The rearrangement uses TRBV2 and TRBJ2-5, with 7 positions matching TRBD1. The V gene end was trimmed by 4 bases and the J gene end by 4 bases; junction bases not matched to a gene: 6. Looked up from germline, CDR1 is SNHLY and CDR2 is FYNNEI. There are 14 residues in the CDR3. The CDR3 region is CASSGTGGGETQYF. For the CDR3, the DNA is TGTGCCAGCAGTGGGACAGGTGGAGGAGAGACCCAGTACTTC.

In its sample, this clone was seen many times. The CDR3 DNA is TGTGCCAGCAGTGGGGGACTAGCCTACGAGCAGTACTTC. It encodes CASSGGLAYEQYF. This sequence joins TRBV2 and TRBJ2-7, with 8 positions matching TRBD2. The germline gives CDR1 SNHLY, CDR2 FYNNEI. The CDR3 contains 13 residues. J lost 2 bases, V lost 4 bases, and 1 base had no gene match.

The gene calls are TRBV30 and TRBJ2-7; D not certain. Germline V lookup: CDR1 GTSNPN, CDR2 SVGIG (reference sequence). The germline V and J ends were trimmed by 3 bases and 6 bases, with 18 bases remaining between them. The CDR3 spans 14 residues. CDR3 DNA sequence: TGTGCCTGGAGGGGAAACTTACTGAATTCCGAGCAGTACTTC. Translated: CAWRGNLLNSEQYF.

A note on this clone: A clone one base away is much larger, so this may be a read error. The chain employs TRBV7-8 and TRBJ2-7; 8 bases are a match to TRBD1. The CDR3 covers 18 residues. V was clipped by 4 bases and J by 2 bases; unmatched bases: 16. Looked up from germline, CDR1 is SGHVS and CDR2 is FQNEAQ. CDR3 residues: CASSSRDRSSLIPYEQYF. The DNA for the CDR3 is TGTGCCAGCAGCTCACGGGACAGGTCCTCCCTCATCCCCTACGAGCAGTACTTC.

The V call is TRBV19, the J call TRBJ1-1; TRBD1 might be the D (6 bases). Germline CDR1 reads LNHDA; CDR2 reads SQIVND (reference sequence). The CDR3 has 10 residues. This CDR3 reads CATGATEAFF. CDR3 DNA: TGTGCGACGGGGGCCACTGAAGCTTTCTTT.

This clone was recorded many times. The CDR3: CASSSLHSSGNTIYF. CDR3 in DNA: TGTGCCAGTAGTTCCCTCCACTCCTCTGGAAACACCATATATTTT. The rearrangement joins TRBV19 to TRBJ1-3; D is unresolved. The CDR3 is 15 residues long. The V and J ends lost 5 bases and 0 bases respectively, with 11 bases between them. Germline V gene data show CDR1 as LNHDA and CDR2 as SQIVND (reference sequence).

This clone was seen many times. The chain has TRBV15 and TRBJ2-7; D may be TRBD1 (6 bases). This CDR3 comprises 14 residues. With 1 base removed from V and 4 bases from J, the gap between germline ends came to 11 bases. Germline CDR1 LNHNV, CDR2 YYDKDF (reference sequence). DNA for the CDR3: TGTGCCACCAGCAGAGGACAGGAGCCTTACGAGCAGTACTTC. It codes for CATSRGQEPYEQYF.

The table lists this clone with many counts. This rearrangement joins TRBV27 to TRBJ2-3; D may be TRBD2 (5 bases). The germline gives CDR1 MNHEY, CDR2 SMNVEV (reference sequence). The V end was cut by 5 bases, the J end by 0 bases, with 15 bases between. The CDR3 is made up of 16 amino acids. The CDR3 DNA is TGTGCCAGCAGTATCGCGGGCGGCCCGAGCACAGATACGCAGTATTTT. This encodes CASSIAGGPSTDTQYF.

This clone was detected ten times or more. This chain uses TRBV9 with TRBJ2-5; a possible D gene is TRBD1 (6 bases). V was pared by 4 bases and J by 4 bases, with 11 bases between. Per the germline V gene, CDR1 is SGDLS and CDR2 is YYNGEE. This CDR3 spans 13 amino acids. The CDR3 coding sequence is TGTGCCAGCAGCCAAACAGGGTCAGAGACCCAGTACTTC. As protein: CASSQTGSETQYF.

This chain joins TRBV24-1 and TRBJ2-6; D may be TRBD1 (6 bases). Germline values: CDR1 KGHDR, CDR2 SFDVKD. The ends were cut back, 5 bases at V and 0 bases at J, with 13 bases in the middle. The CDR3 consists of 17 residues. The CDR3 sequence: CATSGFPTGSGANVLTF. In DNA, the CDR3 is TGTGCCACCAGTGGTTTCCCGACAGGCTCTGGGGCCAACGTCCTGACTTTC.

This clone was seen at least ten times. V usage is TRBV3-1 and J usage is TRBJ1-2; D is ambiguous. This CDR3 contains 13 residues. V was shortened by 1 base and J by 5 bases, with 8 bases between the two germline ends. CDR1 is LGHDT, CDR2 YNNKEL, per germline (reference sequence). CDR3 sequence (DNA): TGTGCCAGCAGCCAAGCCAATAGGTATGGCTACACCTTC. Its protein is CASSQANRYGYTF.

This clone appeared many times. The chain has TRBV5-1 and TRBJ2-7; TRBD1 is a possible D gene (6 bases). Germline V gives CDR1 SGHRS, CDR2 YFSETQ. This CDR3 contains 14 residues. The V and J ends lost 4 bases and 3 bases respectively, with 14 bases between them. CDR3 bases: TGCGCCAGCAGCGATCAGACAGGAATCTACGAGCAGTACTTC. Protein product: CASSDQTGIYEQYF.

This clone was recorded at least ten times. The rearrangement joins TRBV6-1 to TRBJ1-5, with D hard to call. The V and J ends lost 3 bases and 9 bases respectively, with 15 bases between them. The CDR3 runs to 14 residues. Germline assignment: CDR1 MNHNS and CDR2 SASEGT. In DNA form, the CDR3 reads TGTGCCAGCAGTGATGGGCGGGGTGGTTTGCCCCAGCATTTT. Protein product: CASSDGRGGLPQHF.

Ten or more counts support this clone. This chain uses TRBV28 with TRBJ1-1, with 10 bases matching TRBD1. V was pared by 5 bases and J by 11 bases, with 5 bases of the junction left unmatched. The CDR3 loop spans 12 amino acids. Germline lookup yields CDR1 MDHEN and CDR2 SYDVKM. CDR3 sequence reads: CASSGTGALAFF. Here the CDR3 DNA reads TGTGCCAGCAGTGGGACAGGGGCGTTGGCTTTCTTT.